This T cell receptor (beta chain) came from a study of blood T cell repertoires in COVID-19. Overall study context: Material from acute and convalescent COVID-19 was sourced from the United States, Italy and Spain.

The data were produced by immunoSEQ multiplex PCR, yet TCRdb's version contains in-frame clones alone and is incomplete. In the table there are 110,000 to 150,000 clones, 85% of which are singletons. The CDR3 consists of 16 residues. Germline V lookup: CDR1 ENHRY, CDR2 SYGVKD. Trimming at V came to 2 bases and at J to 5 bases, leaving 5 bases not matched to a gene. This TCR derives from a man aged 45-65 years with acute or convalescent COVID-19. The chain has TRBV10-3 and TRBJ2-7; 14 bases align to TRBD2. Sequenced input: peripheral blood. DNA for the CDR3: TGTGCCATCAGTGAGATGACTAGCGGGGGGGCCAACGAGCAGTACTTC. The encoded protein is CAISEMTSGGANEQYF.